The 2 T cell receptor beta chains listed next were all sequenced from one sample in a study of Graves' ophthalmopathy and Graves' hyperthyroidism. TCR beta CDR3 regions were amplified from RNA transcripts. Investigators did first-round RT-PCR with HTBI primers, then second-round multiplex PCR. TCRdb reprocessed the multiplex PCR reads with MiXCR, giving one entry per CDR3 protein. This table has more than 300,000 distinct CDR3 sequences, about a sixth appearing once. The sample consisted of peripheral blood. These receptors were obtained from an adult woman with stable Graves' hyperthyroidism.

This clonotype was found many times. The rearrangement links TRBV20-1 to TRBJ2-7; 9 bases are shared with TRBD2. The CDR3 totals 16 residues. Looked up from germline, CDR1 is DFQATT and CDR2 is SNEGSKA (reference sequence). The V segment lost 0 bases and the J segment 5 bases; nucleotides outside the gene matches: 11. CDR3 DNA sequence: TGCAGTGCTAGAGATTGGCTAGCGGGGCTCGGGAACGAGCAGTACTTC. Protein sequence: CSARDWLAGLGNEQYF.

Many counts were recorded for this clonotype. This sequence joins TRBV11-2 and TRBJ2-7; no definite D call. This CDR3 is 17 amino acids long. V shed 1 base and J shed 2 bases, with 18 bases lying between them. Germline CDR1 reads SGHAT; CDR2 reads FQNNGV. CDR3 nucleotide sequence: TGTGCCAGCAGCTTAGTTGGCTCACAGAGAGTTCCCTACGAGCAGTACTTC. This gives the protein CASSLVGSQRVPYEQYF. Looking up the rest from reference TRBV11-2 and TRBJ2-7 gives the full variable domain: EAGVAQSPRYKIIEKRQSVAFWCNPISGHATLYWYQQILGQGPKLLIQFQNNGVVDDSQLPKDRFSAERLKGVDSTLKIQPAKLEDSAVYLCASSLVGSQRVPYEQYFGPGTRLTVT.